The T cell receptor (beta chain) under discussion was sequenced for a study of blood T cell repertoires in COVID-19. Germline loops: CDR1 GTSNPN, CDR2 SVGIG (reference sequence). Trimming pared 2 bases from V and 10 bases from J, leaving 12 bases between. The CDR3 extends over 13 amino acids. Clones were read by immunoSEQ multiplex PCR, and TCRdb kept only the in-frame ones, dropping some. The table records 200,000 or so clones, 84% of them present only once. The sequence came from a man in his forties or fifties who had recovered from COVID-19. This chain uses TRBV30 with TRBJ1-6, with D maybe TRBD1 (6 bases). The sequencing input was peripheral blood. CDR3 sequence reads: CAWSSGTHSPLHF. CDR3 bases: TGTGCCTGGAGTTCTGGGACACACTCACCCCTCCACTTT.